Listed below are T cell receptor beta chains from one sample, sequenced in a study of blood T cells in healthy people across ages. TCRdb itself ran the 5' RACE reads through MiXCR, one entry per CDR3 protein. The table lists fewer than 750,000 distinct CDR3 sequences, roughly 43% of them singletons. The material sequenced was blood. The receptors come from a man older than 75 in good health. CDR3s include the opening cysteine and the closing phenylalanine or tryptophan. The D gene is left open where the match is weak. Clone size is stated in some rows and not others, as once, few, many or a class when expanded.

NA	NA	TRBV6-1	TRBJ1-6	CASSRNPPASDNSPLHF	TGTGCCAGCAGCCGAAACCCCCCAGCATCGGATAATTCACCCCTCCACTTT
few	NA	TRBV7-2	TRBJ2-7	CASSLSYSTEQYF	TGTGCCAGCAGCTTGTCTTATTCTACCGAGCAGTACTTC
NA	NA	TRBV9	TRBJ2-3	CASSVLTTDTQYF	TGTGCCAGCAGCGTATTGACAACAGATACGCAGTATTTT
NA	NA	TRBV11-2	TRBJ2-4	CASSPWRGEENIQYF	TGTGCCAGCAGCCCCTGGCGGGGCGAGGAGAACATTCAGTACTTC
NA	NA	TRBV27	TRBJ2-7	CASSSRSGGYEQYF	TGTGCCAGCAGTTCTCGATCTGGGGGCTACGAGCAGTACTTC
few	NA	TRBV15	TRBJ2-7	CATSRDRGSNEQYF	TGTGCCACCAGCAGAGACAGGGGATCCAACGAGCAGTACTTC
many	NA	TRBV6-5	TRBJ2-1	CASRTWRQNEQFF	TGTGCCAGCAGGACTTGGCGACAAAATGAGCAGTTCTTC
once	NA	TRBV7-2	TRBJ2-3	CASSLLPLRIISPDTQYF	TGTGCCAGCAGCTTACTCCCTCTCCGTATTATTTCCCCAGATACGCAGTATTTT
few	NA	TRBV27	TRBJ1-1	CASSFPGQKTEAFF	TGTGCCAGCAGTTTTCCGGGACAAAAAACTGAAGCTTTCTTT
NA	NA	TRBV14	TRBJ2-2	CASSRLGEYTGELFF	TGTGCCAGCAGTCGACTAGGAGAATACACCGGGGAGCTGTTTTTT
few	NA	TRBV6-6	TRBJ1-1	CASKGEVGEAFF	TGTGCCAGCAAGGGGGAAGTGGGAGAAGCTTTCTTT
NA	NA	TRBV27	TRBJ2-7	CASSLGTRFYEQYF	TGTGCCAGCAGTTTGGGGACGAGATTCTACGAGCAGTACTTC
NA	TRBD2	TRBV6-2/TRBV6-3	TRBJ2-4	CASSTLLAGGINIQYF	TGTGCCAGCAGTACCCTACTAGCGGGGGGTATAAACATTCAGTACTTC
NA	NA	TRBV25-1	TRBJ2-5	CASTETTSQETQYF	TGTGCCAGTACCGAGACCACTTCGCAAGAGACCCAGTACTTC
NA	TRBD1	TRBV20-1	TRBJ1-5	CSASQGAQGNQPQHF	TGCAGTGCTAGTCAGGGGGCGCAAGGCAATCAGCCCCAGCATTTT
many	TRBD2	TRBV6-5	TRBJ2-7	CASSYGLAYEQYF	TGTGCCAGCAGTTACGGACTAGCTTACGAGCAGTACTTC
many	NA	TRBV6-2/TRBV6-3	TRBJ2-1	CASTDSYNEQFF	TGTGCCAGCACAGACTCCTACAATGAGCAGTTCTTC
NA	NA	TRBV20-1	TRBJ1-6	CSARGGTGRENSPLHF	TGCAGTGCTAGGGGGGGCACGGGGCGAGAAAATTCACCCCTCCACTTT
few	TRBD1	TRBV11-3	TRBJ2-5	CASSLAGQGAETQYF	TGTGCCAGCAGCTTAGCCGGACAGGGGGCAGAGACCCAGTACTTC
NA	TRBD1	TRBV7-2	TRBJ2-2	CASSPDRGRRDVFGELFF	TGTGCCAGCAGCCCGGACAGGGGGCGCAGAGACGTCTTTGGGGAGCTGTTTTTT
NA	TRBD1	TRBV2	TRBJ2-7	CASMGTDSYEQYF	TGTGCCAGCATGGGGACAGATTCCTACGAGCAGTACTTC
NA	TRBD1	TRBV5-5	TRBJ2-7	CASSLRAGTGTYEQYF	TGTGCCAGCAGCTTAAGGGCCGGGACAGGGACCTACGAGCAGTACTTC
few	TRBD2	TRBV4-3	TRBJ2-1	CASSQELAGPGGNEQFF	TGCGCCAGCAGCCAAGAATTAGCGGGGCCCGGTGGCAATGAGCAGTTCTTC
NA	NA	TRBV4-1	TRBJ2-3	CASSQEVSRGNTDTQYF	TGCGCCAGCAGCCAAGAAGTAAGCAGGGGTAACACAGATACGCAGTATTTT